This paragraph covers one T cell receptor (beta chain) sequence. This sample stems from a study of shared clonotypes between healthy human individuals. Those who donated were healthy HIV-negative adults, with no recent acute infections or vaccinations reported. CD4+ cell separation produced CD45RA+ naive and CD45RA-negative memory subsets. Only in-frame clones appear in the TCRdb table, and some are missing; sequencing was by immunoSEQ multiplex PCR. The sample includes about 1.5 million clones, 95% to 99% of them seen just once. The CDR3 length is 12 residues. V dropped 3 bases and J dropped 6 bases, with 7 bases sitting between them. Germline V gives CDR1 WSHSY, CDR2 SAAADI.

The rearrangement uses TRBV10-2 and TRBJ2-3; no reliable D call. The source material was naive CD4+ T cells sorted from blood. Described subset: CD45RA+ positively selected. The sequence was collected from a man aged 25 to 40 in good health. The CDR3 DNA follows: TGCGCCAGCAGTGACTATTTGGATACGCAGTATTTT. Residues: CASSDYLDTQYF.